Listed below are T cell receptor beta chains from one sample, sequenced in a study of shared clonotypes between healthy human individuals. Profiled with immunoSEQ multiplex PCR; TCRdb holds only in-frame clones, not every one. The table records under 1,900,000 clones, 98% of them present only once. Sequencing input: naive CD4+ T cells sorted from blood. All receptors come from a man aged 25 to 45 in good health. Each CDR3 is given with its conserved first and last residue. A D gene is named only where the DNA matches it firmly. Some rows mark clone size as missing; the rest say once, few, many or name a class of expanded clone.

clone size: once; J gene: TRBJ1-1; V gene: TRBV18; D gene: TRBD1; CDR3 protein: CASSPWTGAGTEAFF
clone size: few; J gene: TRBJ1-1; V gene: TRBV12-5; D gene: -; CDR3 protein: CASGLGRQRGVDTEAFF
clone size: -; J gene: TRBJ2-6; V gene: TRBV9; D gene: -; CDR3 protein: CASSVVSSGANVLTF
clone size: -; J gene: TRBJ1-4; V gene: TRBV29-1; D gene: -; CDR3 protein: CSVQGSGSEKLFF
clone size: -; J gene: TRBJ1-2; V gene: TRBV28; D gene: -; CDR3 protein: CASSLPIGSGGYTF
clone size: -; J gene: TRBJ1-5; V gene: TRBV7-2; D gene: -; CDR3 protein: CASSLGRAGQPQHF
clone size: -; J gene: TRBJ1-2; V gene: TRBV12-5; D gene: -; CDR3 protein: CASGLSGVVGYGYTF
clone size: -; J gene: TRBJ2-7; V gene: TRBV11-3; D gene: TRBD1; CDR3 protein: CASSLDSGQGAGEQYF
clone size: -; J gene: TRBJ2-5; V gene: TRBV27; D gene: -; CDR3 protein: CASSLSGRGGETQYF
clone size: -; J gene: TRBJ2-1; V gene: TRBV6-4; D gene: TRBD2; CDR3 protein: CASSYQGTSGEQFF
clone size: once; J gene: TRBJ2-2; V gene: TRBV29-1; D gene: -; CDR3 protein: CSVLGTNTGELFF
clone size: -; J gene: TRBJ2-3; V gene: TRBV4-1; D gene: -; CDR3 protein: CASRSGFSDTQYF
clone size: -; J gene: TRBJ1-1; V gene: TRBV5-1; D gene: -; CDR3 protein: CASSYDSTNTEAFF
clone size: -; J gene: TRBJ2-5; V gene: TRBV5-1; D gene: -; CDR3 protein: CASSLSTAETQYF
clone size: -; J gene: TRBJ2-7; V gene: TRBV7-9; D gene: TRBD2; CDR3 protein: CASSPTSGRAGTYEQYF
clone size: -; J gene: TRBJ2-5; V gene: TRBV11-3; D gene: -; CDR3 protein: CASSSQGGTQYF
clone size: once; J gene: TRBJ2-1; V gene: TRBV5-4; D gene: TRBD1; CDR3 protein: CASSFRTGGLDEQFF
clone size: -; J gene: TRBJ1-1; V gene: TRBV6-5; D gene: TRBD1; CDR3 protein: CASSYSRGLYTEAFF
clone size: -; J gene: TRBJ2-7; V gene: TRBV6-5; D gene: -; CDR3 protein: CASSATGGSSYEQYF
clone size: -; J gene: TRBJ2-7; V gene: TRBV10-1; D gene: TRBD2; CDR3 protein: CASSERVAGGEQYF
clone size: -; J gene: TRBJ2-5; V gene: TRBV5-1; D gene: TRBD2; CDR3 protein: CASSYRLGRGETQYF
clone size: -; J gene: TRBJ2-5; V gene: TRBV7-9; D gene: -; CDR3 protein: CASSARAQETQYF
clone size: -; J gene: TRBJ2-2; V gene: TRBV5-1; D gene: -; CDR3 protein: CASSLLGATGELFF
clone size: -; J gene: TRBJ2-7; V gene: TRBV10-1; D gene: TRBD2; CDR3 protein: CASSERASGSPYEQYF
clone size: -; J gene: TRBJ2-3; V gene: TRBV5-1; D gene: TRBD2; CDR3 protein: CASSLGLAGTTDTQYF
clone size: -; J gene: TRBJ2-3; V gene: TRBV4-3; D gene: TRBD2; CDR3 protein: CASSQLLAGSTDTQYF
clone size: -; J gene: TRBJ2-7; V gene: TRBV6-1; D gene: TRBD1; CDR3 protein: CASSQDRVSYEQYF
clone size: -; J gene: TRBJ1-5; V gene: TRBV7-2; D gene: -; CDR3 protein: CASSFSGNQPQHF
clone size: -; J gene: TRBJ2-7; V gene: TRBV5-1; D gene: -; CDR3 protein: CASSLKADYEQYF
clone size: -; J gene: TRBJ2-2; V gene: TRBV2; D gene: -; CDR3 protein: CASSEGFAANTGELFF
clone size: once; J gene: TRBJ2-3; V gene: TRBV5-1; D gene: -; CDR3 protein: CASSLGFRVTPENTDTQYF
clone size: -; J gene: TRBJ2-5; V gene: TRBV10-3; D gene: -; CDR3 protein: CAISERVGIQETQYF
clone size: -; J gene: TRBJ2-1; V gene: TRBV19; D gene: TRBD2; CDR3 protein: CASSSREGRNEQFF
clone size: once; J gene: TRBJ1-1; V gene: TRBV2; D gene: -; CDR3 protein: CASSEAMKAGYTEAFF
clone size: -; J gene: TRBJ1-3; V gene: TRBV2; D gene: TRBD1; CDR3 protein: CASSDSPGTANTIYF
clone size: once; J gene: TRBJ2-5; V gene: TRBV29-1; D gene: -; CDR3 protein: CSVDGAGGETQYF
clone size: -; J gene: TRBJ2-7; V gene: TRBV30; D gene: -; CDR3 protein: CAFGGGPYEQYF
clone size: -; J gene: TRBJ2-7; V gene: TRBV7-2; D gene: TRBD1; CDR3 protein: CASSLPLGTASYEQYF
clone size: -; J gene: TRBJ2-1; V gene: TRBV28; D gene: TRBD2; CDR3 protein: CASTVVAGLTYNEQFF
clone size: -; J gene: TRBJ2-3; V gene: TRBV10-3; D gene: TRBD2; CDR3 protein: CAIKLAGTDTQYF
clone size: -; J gene: TRBJ1-2; V gene: TRBV18; D gene: -; CDR3 protein: CASSPLRVKHTHMGYTF
clone size: -; J gene: TRBJ2-1; V gene: TRBV5-1; D gene: -; CDR3 protein: CASSFRDNEQFF
clone size: -; J gene: TRBJ2-7; V gene: TRBV14; D gene: -; CDR3 protein: CASSRYTSYEQYF
clone size: -; J gene: TRBJ2-7; V gene: TRBV7-2; D gene: TRBD1; CDR3 protein: CASSRMGGTGGRTYEQYF
clone size: -; J gene: TRBJ2-7; V gene: TRBV15; D gene: -; CDR3 protein: CATSRDLAYEQYF